The TCR beta chain under discussion was sequenced for a study of blood T cell repertoires in COVID-19. Across the whole study: Acute and convalescent COVID-19 specimens originated in the United States, Italy and Spain. In each case, the material was cDNA or gDNA derived from T cells, B-cell-depleted T cells, or PBMCs.

Trimming pared 6 bases from V and 5 bases from J, leaving 16 bases between. Germline-derived CDR1 and CDR2 are KGHDR and SFDVKD. This CDR3 is built from 14 residues. Original data processing: Amplification with reference gene primers provided the estimates of nucleated cell counts. The protocol was immunoSEQ multiplex PCR, while the TCRdb copy is restricted to in-frame clones and leaves out a portion. V and J calls and clone size come straight from that table; D and trimming were deduced from the DNA. The sample consists of fewer than 250,000 clones, approximately 87% of them appearing once. Material for sequencing was peripheral blood. The chain is built from TRBV24-1 and TRBJ2-7; a weak D match, TRBD2 (5 bases). The origin of this receptor is a woman aged 45 to 65 with acute or convalescent COVID-19. The CDR3 loop reads CATSNLRVSHEQYF. The CDR3 bases are TGTGCCACCAGTAACTTGAGGGTATCCCACGAGCAGTACTTC.